The rows below give T cell receptor beta chains drawn from one sample of a study of T cell responses to AZD1222 COVID-19 vaccine. Only in-frame clones appear in the TCRdb table, and some are missing; sequencing was by immunoSEQ multiplex PCR. The data contain 95,000 to 150,000 clones, about 87% of them singletons. The sequencing here drew on peripheral blood, taken on day 0 of AZD1222 vaccination. Receptors were obtained from an adult in good health. CDR3s include the opening cysteine and the closing phenylalanine or tryptophan. D genes are given only for firm matches. Clone size is shown for a subset of rows, as once, few, many or a class of expanded clone.

j_call,v_call,cdr3_length,clone_size,d_call,cdr3_nt,cdr3_aa
TRBJ2-1,TRBV7-9,16,.,.,TGTGCCAGCAGCTTAGCGCGGGCGTGGAAGGACAATGAGCAGTTCTTC,CASSLARAWKDNEQFF
TRBJ1-4,TRBV9,16,.,TRBD1,TGTGCCAGCAGCCGGACAGGGGCGGGAGGTCAGGAAAAACTGTTTTTT,CASSRTGAGGQEKLFF
TRBJ2-2,TRBV5-1,14,.,.,TGCGCCAGCAGCTTGGCCAGGAACACCGGGGAGCTGTTTTTT,CASSLARNTGELFF
TRBJ2-7,TRBV6-5,13,.,.,TGTGCCAGCAGTTACTCCGAGACCCACGAGCAGTACTTC,CASSYSETHEQYF
TRBJ1-2,TRBV6-5,10,.,.,TGTGTCGCAGGGATCTATGGCTACACCTTC,CVAGIYGYTF
TRBJ1-1,TRBV3-1/TRBV3-2,14,.,.,TGTGCCAGCAGCCTTACAGATGCTGTCACTGAAGCTTTCTTT,CASSLTDAVTEAFF
TRBJ1-5,TRBV28,14,.,.,TGTGCCAGCAGGGGGAGTGGAGAAACTCAGCCCCAGCATTTT,CASRGSGETQPQHF
TRBJ2-7,TRBV30,13,.,TRBD2,TGTGCCTGGAGCAGGTCAGGGAGGGAAGAGCAGTACTTC,CAWSRSGREEQYF
TRBJ1-1,TRBV6-5,14,.,TRBD1,TGTGCCAGCAGTCTAGACAGGGCGAACACTGAAGCTTTCTTT,CASSLDRANTEAFF
TRBJ1-2,TRBV7-2,14,.,TRBD1,TGTGCCAGCAGCTTAGGACAGGGCGTCAGTGGCTACACCTTC,CASSLGQGVSGYTF
TRBJ2-2,TRBV24-1,14,.,.,TGTGCCACCAGTGTGTCGGGGAACACCGGGGAGCTGTTTTTT,CATSVSGNTGELFF
TRBJ1-4,TRBV25-1,16,.,TRBD1,TGTGCCAGCAGTGAACCTGACAGGGAGGGTAATGAAAAACTGTTTTTT,CASSEPDREGNEKLFF
TRBJ1-1,TRBV5-4,15,.,.,TGTGCCAGCAGCGGGTATTACGGAAGCGACACTGAAGCTTTCTTT,CASSGYYGSDTEAFF
TRBJ2-1,TRBV27,13,.,.,TGTGCCAGCAACATGCTACAGGGAGGTGAGCAGTTCTTC,CASNMLQGGEQFF
TRBJ1-2,TRBV7-2,14,.,.,TGTGCCAGCAGCAAATTACAGGCAATGTATGGCTACACCTTC,CASSKLQAMYGYTF
TRBJ1-1,TRBV7-6,15,.,.,TGTGCCAGCAGCCCCGTCGGGGACTGGGTCACTGAAGCTTTCTTT,CASSPVGDWVTEAFF
TRBJ1-1,TRBV12-3/TRBV12-4,13,.,.,TGTGCCAGCAGTTTACGACAAAACACTGAAGCTTTCTTT,CASSLRQNTEAFF
TRBJ1-4,TRBV2,13,once,.,TGTGCCAGCAGTGGTACGGGTAATGAAAAACTGTTTTTT,CASSGTGNEKLFF
TRBJ1-2,TRBV18,15,.,TRBD1,TGTGCCAGCTCACCTACGGGACAGGGAGAGGTTGGCTACACCTTC,CASSPTGQGEVGYTF